This T cell receptor beta chain was profiled in a study of T-cell memory formation after mild COVID-19. Germline V gene data show CDR1 as SQVTM and CDR2 as ANQGSEA. The CDR3 contains 12 residues. The V and J ends lost 5 bases and 8 bases respectively, with 12 bases between them. Points on this clonotype: Its antigen is as yet unknown.

5'RACE primed at constant segments yielded TCR alpha and TCR beta cDNA libraries bearing sample barcodes and UMIs. TCRdb re-derived calls from the 5' RACE reads in MiXCR, one entry per CDR3 protein. Of 250,000 to 350,000 distinct CDR3 sequences detected, about 16% appear once; the ten largest clones hold roughly 25%. Study results and caveats: Contracting CD8+ clones were enriched in EMRA, CD4+ mainly in CM and EM.

The specimen sequenced was PBMCs or a T cell subset sorted from them (not recorded which). V gene TRBV29-1 combines with J gene TRBJ1-4, with TRBD1 as a possible D gene (5 bases). This receptor was obtained from a man younger than 30 who had mild COVID-19 (a few samples of this study predate the infection). Cell type and time point are not known. CDR3 sequence reads: CSVTGLEEKLFF. The CDR3 coding sequence is TGCAGCGTTACGGGACTTGAGGAAAAACTGTTTTTT.